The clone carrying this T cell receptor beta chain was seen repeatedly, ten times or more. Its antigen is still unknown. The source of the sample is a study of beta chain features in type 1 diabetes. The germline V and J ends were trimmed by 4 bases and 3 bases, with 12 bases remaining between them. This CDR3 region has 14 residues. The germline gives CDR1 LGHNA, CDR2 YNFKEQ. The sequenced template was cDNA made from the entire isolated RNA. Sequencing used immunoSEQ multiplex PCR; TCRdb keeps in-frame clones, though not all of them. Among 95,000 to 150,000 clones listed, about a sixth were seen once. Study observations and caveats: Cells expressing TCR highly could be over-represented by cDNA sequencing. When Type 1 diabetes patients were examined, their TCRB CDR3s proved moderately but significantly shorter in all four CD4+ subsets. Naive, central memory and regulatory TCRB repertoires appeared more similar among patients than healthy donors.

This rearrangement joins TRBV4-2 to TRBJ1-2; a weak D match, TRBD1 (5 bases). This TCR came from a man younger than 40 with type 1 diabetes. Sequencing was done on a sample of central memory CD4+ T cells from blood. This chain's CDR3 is CASSRAGSDYGYTF. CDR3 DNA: TGTGCCAGCAGCCGTGCAGGGTCGGACTATGGCTACACCTTC.